This TCR beta chain was obtained from a study of shared clonotypes between healthy human individuals. Healthy HIV-negative adults without recent acute infections or vaccinations served as donors. Produced via immunoSEQ multiplex PCR; TCRdb's table is partial and in-frame only. The sample holds roughly 2.5 million clones; around nine tenths are singletons and the top ten take over 0.12%. CDR1 and CDR2 (germline): SGHNT, YYREEE (reference sequence). The CDR3 is 15 amino acids. V lost 3 bases, J lost 4 bases, and 3 bases stayed unmatched. The rearrangement joins TRBV5-4 to TRBJ2-1; 11 nucleotides line up with TRBD2. This TCR was sampled from a young man in good health. Input material: naive CD4+ T cells sorted from blood. Subset denoted: CD45RA+ positively selected. CDR3 sequence reads: CASSYTSGGYNEQFF. The CDR3 nucleotides read TGTGCCAGCAGCTATACTAGCGGGGGATACAATGAGCAGTTCTTC.